This T cell receptor beta chain appears in the sequencing data of a study of Graves' ophthalmopathy and Graves' hyperthyroidism. Amplified material comprised TCR beta CDR3 regions derived from RNA transcripts. Investigators did first-round RT-PCR with HTBI primers, then second-round multiplex PCR. TCRdb processed the multiplex PCR reads anew with MiXCR; each CDR3 protein has one entry. This sample has hundreds of thousands of distinct CDR3 sequences, with roughly 40% found just once. CDR3 size: 17 residues. The V segment lost 5 bases and the J segment 6 bases; nucleotides outside the gene matches: 16. Germline CDR1 and CDR2: SGHAT and FQDESV (reference sequence).

This clonotype was obtained from an adult man with Graves' ophthalmopathy. The chain employs TRBV11-1 and TRBJ1-2; 9 nucleotides line up with TRBD1. Source material: peripheral blood. The CDR3 region is CASSRTGAEAVGHGYTF. The CDR3 DNA sequence: TGTGCCAGCAGCCGGACAGGGGCCGAGGCCGTCGGTCATGGCTACACCTTC.